The present entry profiles one T cell receptor beta chain with its context. The antigen is not known. These data are taken from a study of response to subunit inactivated influenza vaccine. Germline values: CDR1 SGHTA, CDR2 FQGNSA. CDR3 size: 14 residues. V lost 4 bases and J 3 bases, leaving 13 bases between the germline ends. Overall study findings and caveats: The authors put forward the suggestion that each seasonal influenza vaccination may bring in only a limited number of new T cells.

A single record per CDR3 protein comes from TCRdb applying MiXCR to the RT-PCR reads. The sample consists of more than 700,000 distinct CDR3 sequences, 21% of them appearing once. Sample: PBMCs from blood, taken 5 days after vaccination. The TCR originated in a man aged 50 to 60 who received an inactivated influenza vaccine. The chain links TRBV7-2 to TRBJ2-7, with TRBD1 as a possible D gene (5 bases). CDR3 bases: TGTGCCAGCAGCTCCGACAGTGATTACTACGAGCAGTACTTC. Protein: CASSSDSDYYEQYF.